Following are 2 T cell receptor beta chains from one sample sequenced in a study of T cell responses to AZD1222 COVID-19 vaccine. Libraries were prepared by immunoSEQ multiplex PCR; TCRdb keeps only in-frame clonotypes and omits some of them. The sample holds approximately 190,000 clones, 85% to 95% seen once. Specimen: peripheral blood, collected on day 0 of AZD1222 vaccination. The receptors here all came from an adult in good health.

This rearrangement joins TRBV7-3 to TRBJ2-7; D possibly corresponds to TRBD2 (5 bases). The CDR3 loop spans 13 amino acids. The V end was cut by 1 base, the J end by 7 bases, with 11 bases between. Germline CDR1 and CDR2: SGHTA and FQGTGA. CDR3 DNA: TGTGCCAGCAGCTTAAATTCTGCGGGTGAGCAGTACTTC. This sequence encodes CASSLNSAGEQYF.

In DNA form, the CDR3 reads TGTGCCAGCATCAGGGGCGGGGGCCAGCTGGGTGAAGCTTTCTTT. Its protein is CASIRGGGQLGEAFF. This sequence joins TRBV6-6 and TRBJ1-1, with D possibly matching TRBD1 (6 bases). V gave up 7 bases and J gave up 7 bases, with 22 bases separating them. Germline V lookup: CDR1 MNHNY, CDR2 SVGAGI (reference sequence). The CDR3 is made up of 15 amino acids.